Below are 24 T cell receptor beta chains sequenced from a single sample in a study of early T cells in non-severe SARS-CoV-2 infection. TCRdb fed the 5' RACE reads into MiXCR, producing one record per CDR3 protein. The sample consists of some 80,000 distinct CDR3 sequences, over 9% of them appearing once. Input material: whole blood. These receptors came from an adult who was a healthcare worker with PCR-confirmed SARS-CoV-2 infection or an uninfected control (not recorded which).

This clonotype occurred a few times. This sequence joins TRBV13 and TRBJ2-3; 11 bases fit TRBD2. Unmatched junction bases numbered 9, after V lost 5 bases and J lost 5 bases. The CDR3 consists of 16 residues. CDR1 is PRHDT, CDR2 FYEKMQ, per germline (reference sequence). CDR3 residues: CASSPALAGGGDTQYF. The CDR3 DNA follows: TGTGCCAGCAGCCCCGCCCTAGCGGGAGGCGGAGATACGCAGTATTTT.

This clonotype was found a few times. The chain links TRBV29-1 to TRBJ2-7; D is perhaps TRBD2 (5 bases). The CDR3 loop spans 11 amino acids. Germline V gene data show CDR1 as SQVTM and CDR2 as ANQGSEA. The V end was cut by 6 bases, the J end by 4 bases, with 10 bases between. CDR3 coding DNA: TGCAGCGTCGGGGATGGGTACGAGCAGTACTTC. Residues: CSVGDGYEQYF.

This clonotype was picked up a small number of times. The chain combines TRBV27 with TRBJ2-7; TRBD1 is a possible D gene (8 bases). The CDR3 length is 15 residues. Between the trimmed V and J ends, which lost 8 bases and 5 bases, there was a span of 22 bases. Per germline, CDR1 MNHEY and CDR2 SMNVEV (reference sequence). Here the CDR3 reads CASRLRTGRGNEQYF. The DNA for the CDR3 is TGTGCCAGCCGACTAAGGACAGGGAGGGGCAACGAGCAGTACTTC.

V is TRBV6-1 and J is TRBJ1-2; D gene uncertain. The CDR3 extends over 14 amino acids. V was pared by 0 bases and J by 2 bases, with 7 bases between. Germline CDR1 reads MNHNS; CDR2 reads SASEGT. This CDR3 reads CASSEAIENYGYTF. The CDR3 DNA is TGTGCCAGCAGTGAAGCAATCGAGAACTATGGCTACACCTTC.

This clonotype was counted many times. The J gene is TRBJ2-3, the V gene TRBV18, with 8 bases identical to TRBD1. Trimming at V came to 5 bases and at J to 5 bases, leaving 6 bases not matched to a gene. Germline CDR1 KGHSH, CDR2 LQKENI. The CDR3 totals 14 residues. CDR3 nucleotide sequence: TGTGCCAGCTCAGCTGGACAGGGAGGAGATACGCAGTATTTT. It specifies CASSAGQGGDTQYF.

There are a few counts of this clonotype. The chain couples TRBV10-3 to TRBJ1-2; TRBD1 aligns across 8 bases. The germline gives CDR1 ENHRY, CDR2 SYGVKD. J was trimmed by 9 bases and V by 0 bases; bases with no gene match: 6. This CDR3 contains 14 residues. CDR3 sequence: CAISESRSGGSYTF. CDR3 nucleotides: TGTGCCATCAGTGAGTCGAGGTCAGGGGGCAGCTACACCTTC.

This CDR3 is CAITSGATDTQYF. CDR3 DNA sequence: TGTGCCATCACTAGCGGGGCCACAGATACGCAGTATTTT. The chain carries TRBV10-3 and TRBJ2-3, with 9 bases fitting TRBD2. Germline V gene data show CDR1 as ENHRY and CDR2 as SYGVKD. This CDR3 has 13 residues. V dropped 7 bases and J dropped 2; count of bases not matched to a gene: 1.

Ten or more counts support this clonotype. The J gene is TRBJ1-1, the V gene TRBV20-1; a possible D gene is TRBD1 (5 bases). The germline V and J ends were trimmed by 6 bases and 2 bases, with 16 bases remaining between them. Germline CDR1 reads DFQATT; CDR2 reads SNEGSKA (reference sequence). CDR3 size: 14 residues. The DNA for the CDR3 is TGCAGTGCCCCCGACGGGACGAGAAACACTGAAGCTTTCTTT. Encoded protein: CSAPDGTRNTEAFF.

The genes are TRBV7-9 and TRBJ1-4; no firm D call. Trimming removed 2 bases at V and 7 bases at J, with 17 bases between. The CDR3 contains 16 residues. CDR1 SEHNR and CDR2 FQNEAQ come from the germline V gene (reference sequence). CDR3 sequence (DNA): TGTGCCAGCAGCTTAACACCGGGCCTCGTGGCTGAAAAACTGTTTTTT. Amino acids: CASSLTPGLVAEKLFF.

V usage is TRBV6-5 and J usage is TRBJ2-5, with D possibly being TRBD2 (6 bases). Per germline, CDR1 MNHEY and CDR2 SVGAGI. The CDR3 length is 15 residues. The V end was cut by 0 bases, the J end by 2 bases, with 10 bases between. CDR3 in DNA: TGTGCCAGCAGTTACTCGTGGGGGAGGCAAGAGACCCAGTACTTC. This codes for CASSYSWGRQETQYF.

The chain joins TRBV27 to TRBJ2-2; D might be TRBD1 (6 bases). The germline V gene encodes CDR1 MNHEY and CDR2 SMNVEV (reference sequence). The CDR3 sequence is 17 residues long. V was shortened by 1 base and J by 4 bases, with 16 bases between the two germline ends. The CDR3 nucleotides read TGTGCCAGCAGTTTATACTGGGACAAGGCGGCCACCGGGGAGCTGTTTTTT. It encodes CASSLYWDKAATGELFF.

This clonotype was observed a handful of times. The J gene is TRBJ2-3, the V gene TRBV27, with 7 bases aligning to TRBD1. The V segment lost 6 bases and the J segment 2 bases; nucleotides outside the gene matches: 8. Germline V gene data show CDR1 as MNHEY and CDR2 as SMNVEV (reference sequence). The length of the CDR3 is 15 residues. CDR3 region: CASRRDSFYTDTQYF. The CDR3 nucleotides read TGTGCCAGCAGGAGGGACAGTTTCTACACAGATACGCAGTATTTT.

This clonotype occurred many times. The gene calls are TRBV7-9 and TRBJ2-4; D unclear. Germline CDR1 and CDR2: SEHNR and FQNEAQ (reference sequence). The CDR3 is 12 amino acids. Trimming stripped 1 base from V and 10 bases from J, with 8 bases between. The CDR3 nucleotides read TGTGCCAGCAGCTTAGATCCCTTTATTCAGTACTTC. Encoded protein: CASSLDPFIQYF. Filled out from reference TRBV7-9 and TRBJ2-4, the complete variable domain reads DTGVSQNPRHKITKRGQNVTFRCDPISEHNRLYWYRQTLGQGPEFLTYFQNEAQLEKSRLLSDRFSAERPKGSFSTLEIQRTEQGDSAMYLCASSLDPFIQYFGAGTRLSVL.

This clonotype was detected a few times. CDR3 sequence reads: CATGGRESHGYTF. The CDR3 region has the DNA TGTGCCACGGGGGGCAGGGAAAGCCATGGCTACACCTTC. The V call is TRBV28, the J call TRBJ1-2; a possible D gene is TRBD1 (6 bases). From germline, CDR1 is MDHEN and CDR2 SYDVKM. V dropped 10 bases and J dropped 6 bases, with 18 bases sitting between them. The CDR3 is made up of 13 amino acids.

The J gene is TRBJ1-3, the V gene TRBV20-1, with 9 bases that match TRBD1. Germline V gene lookup returns CDR1 DFQATT and CDR2 SNEGSKA (reference sequence). The ends lost 1 base at V and 0 bases at J; junction bases unmatched: 10. This CDR3 region has 18 residues. Here the CDR3 reads CSARGGPGQGSSGNTIYF. The CDR3 region has the DNA TGCAGTGCTAGAGGCGGCCCTGGACAGGGGAGCTCTGGAAACACCATATATTTT.

This sequence joins TRBV2 and TRBJ1-4; D not certain. This CDR3 is built from 12 residues. Per the germline V gene, CDR1 is SNHLY and CDR2 is FYNNEI. V was pared by 3 bases and J by 6 bases, with 5 bases between. The CDR3: CASSDDYEKLFF. The CDR3 nucleotides read TGTGCCAGCAGTGATGATTATGAAAAACTGTTTTTT.

This clonotype has at least ten counts. V usage is TRBV30 and J usage is TRBJ2-1, with a possible D match to TRBD2 (6 bases). The CDR3 contains 13 residues. Trimming removed 5 bases from V and 10 bases from J, with 18 bases in between. Germline V lookup: CDR1 GTSNPN, CDR2 SVGIG (reference sequence). CDR3 sequence reads: CAWGRLRSGEQFF. CDR3 coding DNA: TGTGCCTGGGGGAGGCTCCGCTCAGGGGAGCAGTTCTTC.

The chain employs TRBV29-1 and TRBJ1-2; D unresolved. This CDR3 spans 9 amino acids. Germline V gives CDR1 SQVTM, CDR2 ANQGSEA. The CDR3 is CVGANGYTF. DNA for the CDR3: TGCGTGGGCGCAAATGGCTACACCTTC. Full variable domain (rest looked up from reference TRBV29-1 and TRBJ1-2): SAVISQKPSRDICQRGTSLTIQCQVDSQVTMMFWYRQQPGQSLTLIATANQGSEATYESGFVIDKFPISRPNLTFSTLTVSNMSPEDSSIYLCVGANGYTFGSGTRLTVV.

This clonotype was counted between two and nine times. V usage is TRBV20-1 and J usage is TRBJ2-3; TRBD1 matches at 7 bases. The junction had 3 bases not matched to a gene; V was cut back by 4 bases and J by 2 bases. The CDR3 has 13 residues. Per the germline V gene, CDR1 is DFQATT and CDR2 is SNEGSKA (reference sequence). CDR3 DNA: TGCAGTGCTACAGACAGGGCCACAGATACGCAGTATTTT. Translated, it gives CSATDRATDTQYF.

This clonotype showed up just a few times. This chain links TRBV12-3 or TRBV12-4 with TRBJ2-5; maybe TRBD2 (6 bases). The CDR3 contains 12 residues. Trimming took off 3 bases at V and 4 bases at J, with 6 bases between the two ends. CDR3 coding DNA: TGTGCCAGCAGTTTTAGCGGAGAGACCCAGTACTTC. This codes for CASSFSGETQYF.

This clonotype has a handful of counts. The rearrangement uses TRBV7-9 and TRBJ2-5; D may be TRBD1 (5 bases). V shed 1 base and J shed 4 bases, with 16 bases lying between them. The CDR3 sequence is 16 residues long. Germline lookup yields CDR1 SEHNR and CDR2 FQNEAQ (reference sequence). The CDR3 DNA reads as TGTGCCAGCAGCTTAGGAACATCGGCCCAGGGAGAGACCCAGTACTTC. Amino acid sequence: CASSLGTSAQGETQYF.

This chain uses TRBV7-8 with TRBJ2-2; 9 nucleotides agree with TRBD1. J was trimmed by 5 bases and V by 5 bases; bases with no gene match: 12. CDR3 length: 17 amino acids. Germline CDR1 and CDR2: SGHVS and FQNEAQ. The CDR3 DNA follows: TGTGCCAGCAGCCTAAAACAGGGGGCGAGAGGGACCGGGGAGCTGTTTTTT. It yields the protein CASSLKQGARGTGELFF.

This clonotype was detected many times. The chain carries TRBV9 and TRBJ2-2, with D hard to call. Germline CDR1 reads SGDLS; CDR2 reads YYNGEE. The CDR3 is 13 residues long. Trimming shortened V by 0 bases and J by 4 bases, and 4 bases separated the two germline ends. CDR3 in DNA: TGTGCCAGCAGCGTAGAGGGCACCGGGGAGCTGTTTTTT. Protein: CASSVEGTGELFF.

This clonotype was counted between two and nine times. The chain recombines TRBV20-1 with TRBJ1-1; no definite D call. V lost 4 bases to trimming and J lost 6 bases, with 15 bases between them. The CDR3 extends over 13 amino acids. The germline gives CDR1 DFQATT, CDR2 SNEGSKA (reference sequence). The CDR3 nucleotides are TGCAGTGCTAAAAGTCTTCGTAGCGCTGAAGCTTTCTTT. Residues: CSAKSLRSAEAFF.